This passage covers 26 T cell receptor beta chains from one sample sequenced in a study of T cell responses to AZD1222 COVID-19 vaccine. Generated by immunoSEQ multiplex PCR, the TCRdb table keeps only in-frame clones and is missing some. Here the sample spans roughly 99,000 clones, around 92% being singletons. Sequencing used peripheral blood, obtained 28 days after the second AZD1222 dose. All receptors come from an adult who received the AZD1222 COVID-19 vaccine.

The chain has TRBV5-6 and TRBJ1-5; D is uncertain. The CDR3 consists of 14 residues. Trimming took off 0 bases at V and 3 bases at J, with 7 bases between the two ends. CDR1 SGHDT and CDR2 YYEEEE come from the germline V gene. As DNA, the CDR3 is TGTGCCAGCAGCTTGGGGCGGATCAATCAGCCCCAGCATTTT. This translates into CASSLGRINQPQHF.

The chain recombines TRBV28 with TRBJ2-1, with unresolved D. The ends were cut back, 7 bases at V and 14 bases at J, with 18 bases in the middle. In germline, CDR1 is MDHEN, CDR2 SYDVKM. This CDR3 region has 12 residues. The CDR3 reads CASTSDRVYKFF. The CDR3 DNA reads TGTGCCAGCACCTCCGACCGGGTATACAAGTTCTTC. Based on the CDR3 plus reference TRBV28 and TRBJ2-1, the full variable domain is DVKVTQSSRYLVKRTGEKVFLECVQDMDHENMFWYRQDPGLGLRLIYFSYDVKMKEKGDIPEGYSVSREKKERFSLILESASTNQTSMYLCASTSDRVYKFFGPGTRLTVL.

This clone was recorded a few times. The rearrangement uses TRBV5-6 and TRBJ1-5, with 8 bases that match TRBD1. CDR1 and CDR2 (germline): SGHDT, YYEEEE. This CDR3 contains 14 residues. Trimming at V came to 0 bases and at J to 4 bases, leaving 0 bases not matched to a gene. CDR3 loop: CASSLGDRNQPQHF. In DNA form, the CDR3 reads TGTGCCAGCAGCTTGGGGGACAGGAATCAGCCCCAGCATTTT.

This clone was observed a single time. V gene TRBV7-9 combines with J gene TRBJ1-6; 9 nucleotides match TRBD1. V lost 4 bases to trimming and J lost 4 bases; unmatched junction nucleotides: 14. CDR1 SEHNR and CDR2 FQNEAQ come from the germline V gene (reference sequence). The CDR3 is 19 residues long. The CDR3 nucleotides read TGTGCCAGCAGCTCTCCCGGGGACAGGGCGCAGAGGTATAATTCACCCCTCCACTTT. Its translation: CASSSPGDRAQRYNSPLHF.

The chain combines TRBV4-2 with TRBJ1-4; D is unresolved. The CDR3 is 12 amino acids. In germline, CDR1 is LGHNA, CDR2 YNFKEQ. The ends were cut back, 3 bases at V and 8 bases at J, with 7 bases in the middle. This CDR3 is CASSQGQEKLFF. CDR3 nucleotides: TGTGCCAGCAGCCAGGGTCAAGAAAAACTGTTTTTT.

The chain recombines TRBV10-1 with TRBJ1-1; 8 nucleotides agree with TRBD1. V was pared by 2 bases and J by 4 bases, with 6 bases of the junction left unmatched. Germline V lookup: CDR1 WNHNN, CDR2 SYGVQD (reference sequence). The CDR3 has 15 amino acids. Here the CDR3 DNA reads TGCGCCAGCAGTGAGACAGGGGGACCACTCACTGAAGCTTTCTTT. It is translated as CASSETGGPLTEAFF.

V is TRBV19 and J is TRBJ2-3, with a possible D match to TRBD2 (6 bases). The CDR3 covers 14 residues. Germline CDR1 is LNHDA and CDR2 is SQIVND (reference sequence). Trimming removed 5 bases at V and 6 bases at J, with 15 bases between. In nucleotides, the CDR3 is TGTGCCAGTAGTGGGGGAGGCGACTTGGATACGCAGTATTTT. Residues: CASSGGGDLDTQYF.

In its sample, this clone was seen a few times. The chain has TRBV29-1 and TRBJ2-3, with unresolved D. CDR3 length: 12 amino acids. Looked up from germline, CDR1 is SQVTM and CDR2 is ANQGSEA. Trimming shortened V by 4 bases and J by 2 bases, and 7 bases separated the two germline ends. CDR3 sequence (DNA): TGCAGCGTTGGACACAACACAGATACGCAGTATTTT. Its translation is CSVGHNTDTQYF.

This chain links TRBV10-1 with TRBJ2-7; possibly TRBD1 for D (5 bases). Deletions cut 6 bases from V and 1 base from J, with 22 bases between. CDR1 is WNHNN, CDR2 SYGVQD, per germline (reference sequence). The CDR3 extends over 17 amino acids. The CDR3 nucleotides are TGCGCCAGCAGGAAAAGTCGCAGTCAGCAGGGTTCCTACGAGCAGTACTTC. Translating it yields CASRKSRSQQGSYEQYF.

The rearrangement links TRBV7-3 to TRBJ2-1; 7 bases map to TRBD2. CDR3 length: 18 residues. V lost 0 bases and J lost 2; bases outside the gene matches: 10. The germline V gene has CDR1 SGHTA and CDR2 FQGTGA. CDR3 amino acids: CASSLTSSGYPPYNEQFF. In nucleotides, the CDR3 is TGTGCCAGCAGCTTAACTTCTAGCGGCTACCCCCCCTACAATGAGCAGTTCTTC.

The chain recombines TRBV3-1 (or the pseudogene TRBV3-2) with TRBJ2-7; TRBD2 aligns across 15 bases. Unmatched junction bases numbered 2, after V lost 1 base and J lost 1 base. The CDR3 is 17 amino acids. CDR1 and CDR2 from the germline V gene are LGHDT and YNNKEL (reference sequence). CDR3 residues: CASSQGGLAGGSYEQYF. The CDR3 nucleotides are TGTGCCAGCAGCCAAGGCGGACTAGCGGGAGGGTCCTACGAGCAGTACTTC.

This clone was seen a few times. The rearrangement joins TRBV4-1 to TRBJ1-3; D may be TRBD1 (5 bases). Germline CDR1 reads MGHRA; CDR2 reads YSYEKL. The CDR3 contains 15 residues. The V end lost 6 bases, the J end lost 4 bases, and 16 bases lay between the germline ends. The CDR3 DNA is TGCGCCAGCAGGCACGATCGGGGCTCGGGAAACACCATATATTTT. Translating gives CASRHDRGSGNTIYF.

The chain couples TRBV7-9 to TRBJ2-7; D unresolved. The CDR3 runs 16 residues. Germline CDR1 is SEHNR and CDR2 is FQNEAQ (reference sequence). Trimming pared 1 base from V and 7 bases from J, leaving 20 bases between. CDR3 nucleotides: TGTGCCAGCAGCTTAGGACGGCCGGGCAGTCCTGGGGAGCAGTACTTC. Translated, it gives CASSLGRPGSPGEQYF.

This clone was counted a single time. The sample carries other DNA sequences with the same CDR3. The chain has TRBV25-1 and TRBJ1-2; no definite D call. Germline CDR1 and CDR2: MGHDK and SYGVNS. The CDR3 consists of 11 residues. Trimming stripped 3 bases from V and 2 bases from J, with 1 base between. CDR3 DNA sequence: TGTGCCAGCAGTGAGAACTATGGCTACACCTTC. This translates into CASSENYGYTF.

This clone was seen a handful of times. The chain links TRBV6-4 to TRBJ2-1; tentatively, D is TRBD2 (5 bases). This CDR3 has 14 residues. Trimming left V 2 bases short and J 0 bases short, with 5 bases between. Per the germline V gene, CDR1 is MRHNA and CDR2 is SNTAGT. CDR3 nucleotides: TGTGCCAGCAGTGACGGGAGCTCCTACAATGAGCAGTTCTTC. The encoded protein is CASSDGSSYNEQFF.

The rearrangement uses TRBV5-1 and TRBJ2-1, with 11 bases aligning to TRBD1. Germline CDR1 SGHRS, CDR2 YFSETQ. The CDR3 totals 16 residues. Germline trimming cut 4 bases from V and 2 bases from J; bases unmatched to any gene: 5. CDR3 residues: CASSNPGQGAYNEQFF. Here the CDR3 DNA reads TGCGCCAGCAGCAACCCGGGACAGGGGGCCTACAATGAGCAGTTCTTC.

The chain links TRBV9 to TRBJ2-5; D is possibly TRBD1 or TRBD2 (5 bases each). The CDR3 runs 15 residues. Germline V gene lookup returns CDR1 SGDLS and CDR2 YYNGEE. Trimming removed 0 bases from V and 4 bases from J, with 13 bases in between. CDR3 residues: CASSVDGGGRETQYF. In nucleotides, the CDR3 is TGTGCCAGCAGCGTAGATGGGGGTGGGAGAGAGACCCAGTACTTC.

The gene calls are TRBV12-3 or TRBV12-4 and TRBJ2-2; D is unresolved. The length of the CDR3 is 13 residues. With 8 bases removed from V and 3 bases from J, the gap between germline ends came to 10 bases. The CDR3, as DNA: TGTGCCAGCTCCCAGTCATACACCGGGGAGCTGTTTTTT. It encodes CASSQSYTGELFF.

V is TRBV7-2 and J is TRBJ1-1; TRBD1 is a possible D gene (5 bases). The germline V and J ends were trimmed by 5 bases and 1 base, with 11 bases remaining between them. This CDR3 spans 14 amino acids. CDR1 SGHTA and CDR2 FQGNSA come from the germline V gene. CDR3 protein: CASSPGAGNTEAFF. CDR3 coding DNA: TGTGCCAGCAGCCCTGGGGCGGGGAACACTGAAGCTTTCTTT.

V and J are TRBV18 and TRBJ2-3; D perhaps matches TRBD2 (5 bases). The ends were cut back, 6 bases at V and 5 bases at J, with 18 bases in the middle. The CDR3 has 15 residues. Germline CDR1 and CDR2: KGHSH and LQKENI. The CDR3 DNA reads as TGTGCCAGCTCGGCCCTTTCAGGAGGCAAAGATACGCAGTATTTT. This translates into CASSALSGGKDTQYF.

The chain combines TRBV19 with TRBJ2-1; D gene unclear. Germline loops: CDR1 LNHDA, CDR2 SQIVND (reference sequence). This CDR3 has 14 residues. The V gene lost 7 bases and the J gene lost 7 bases, with 17 bases spanning the gap. The CDR3 region is CASTPELYWNEQFF. The CDR3 region has the DNA TGTGCCAGTACCCCTGAGTTATATTGGAATGAGCAGTTCTTC.

The chain has TRBV28 and TRBJ2-3; 7 bases are a match to TRBD1. CDR1 and CDR2 from the germline V gene are MDHEN and SYDVKM. This CDR3 is built from 15 residues. V dropped 5 bases and J dropped 0; count of bases not matched to a gene: 5. The CDR3 nucleotides are TGTGCCAGCAGTCCACGGGACAGAAGCACAGATACGCAGTATTTT. Its protein is CASSPRDRSTDTQYF.

The chain carries TRBV7-3 and TRBJ1-1, with D hard to call. The germline gives CDR1 SGHTA, CDR2 FQGTGA. The V end lost 2 bases, the J end lost 1 base, and 14 bases lay between the germline ends. CDR3 length equals 16 residues. The CDR3, as DNA: TGTGCCAGCAGCTTAGACCCCACCGTTGGGAACACTGAAGCTTTCTTT. Its protein product is CASSLDPTVGNTEAFF.

The CDR3 loop reads CASSAHEGPGNTIYF. The CDR3 nucleotides are TGTGCCAGCAGCGCCCACGAGGGGCCTGGAAACACCATATATTTT. J is TRBJ1-3 and V is TRBV9; D is possibly TRBD1 (5 bases). Germline V gene sequence: CDR1 SGDLS, CDR2 YYNGEE. V was clipped by 3 bases and J by 2 bases, with 12 bases between them. The CDR3 length is 15 residues.

The chain recombines TRBV3-1 (or the pseudogene TRBV3-2) with TRBJ2-2; D call uncertain. This CDR3 is built from 12 residues. The germline V and J ends were trimmed by 4 bases and 4 bases, with 4 bases remaining between them. From germline, CDR1 is LGHDT and CDR2 YNNKEL (reference sequence). The CDR3 region has the DNA TGTGCCAGCAGCCGCTTCACCGGGGAGCTGTTTTTT. This codes for CASSRFTGELFF.

A few counts support this clone. This chain connects TRBV19 to TRBJ2-7, with D perhaps TRBD1 (6 bases). V was shortened by 4 bases and J by 3 bases, with 19 bases between the two germline ends. Germline V gene data show CDR1 as LNHDA and CDR2 as SQIVND (reference sequence). There are 16 residues in the CDR3. CDR3 protein: CASSTLPGQGNYEQYF. For the CDR3, the DNA is TGTGCCAGTAGTACCCTTCCGGGACAAGGGAACTACGAGCAGTACTTC.